This TCR beta chain appears in the sequencing data of a study of blood T cell repertoires in COVID-19. Overall study: COVID-19 samples from acute and convalescent phases originated in the United States, Italy and Spain. T cells, B-cell-depleted T cells, or PBMCs supplied cDNA or gDNA.

Trimming removed 4 bases at V and 1 base at J, with 22 bases between. Germline assignment: CDR1 LGHDT and CDR2 YNNKEL (reference sequence). CDR3 length: 18 residues. Authors' analysis steps: Scientists estimated how many nucleated cells there were by amplifying reference gene primers. Sequencing used immunoSEQ multiplex PCR; TCRdb keeps in-frame clones, though not all of them. The V and J calls and the clone size are those of that table, but D and trimming were determined from the DNA. The sample records approximately 120,000 clones, 75% to 90% being singletons. Sequencing was done on a sample of peripheral blood. The rearrangement uses TRBV3-1 (or the pseudogene TRBV3-2) and TRBJ2-5, with D perhaps TRBD1 (6 bases). The sequence was collected from a human donor in a cohort sampled during active COVID-19. Written as DNA, the CDR3 is TGTGCCAGCAGCCCGCCCCTTTCGAGGGGGAGACCCCAAGAGACCCAGTACTTC. Encoded protein: CASSPPLSRGRPQETQYF.